This TCR beta chain was recovered during a study of immune cell composition in non-small cell lung cancer. Study results and caveats: Clones >0.5% enriched in tumour were rarer in adenocarcinoma (33%) than squamous (around 75%).

On this clone: Its antigen is not identified.

Germline assignment: CDR1 SGDLS and CDR2 YYNGEE. J lost 1 base, V lost 1 base, and 3 bases had no gene match. The CDR3 spans 16 residues. Normal lung was sampled as far from the tumour as possible, at least 3 cm. Genomic DNA came from frozen unsorted single-cell suspensions. The protocol was immunoSEQ multiplex PCR, while the TCRdb copy is restricted to in-frame clones and leaves out a portion. The sample includes some 3,000 clones, 60% to 75% of them seen just once. Sequencing used non-adjacent lung tissue. This clonotype originated in a human donor with non-small cell lung cancer. The gene calls are TRBV9 and TRBJ2-2, with 8 bases fitting TRBD1. CDR3 sequence (DNA): TGTGCCAGCAGCGTATTCGGGACAGGGAACACCGGGGAGCTGTTTTTT. This encodes CASSVFGTGNTGELFF.